This TCR beta chain was identified during a study of T cells expressing NK-cell markers. The CDR3 is 16 amino acids. The germline CDR1 and CDR2 sequences are SGDLS and YYNGEE. The cDNA for TCR beta came from 5'RACE template switching with UMIs. TCRdb re-called the 5' RACE reads and shows each CDR3 protein once, DNA omitted. This specimen shows around 550,000 distinct CDR3 sequences; the ten leading clones hold around 4%. V gene TRBV9 combines with J gene TRBJ2-1. The specimen was blood T cells: a sorted CD56 or NKG2C T cell subset, CD4+ or CD8+ T cells, or bulk PBMC T cells (not recorded which). The TCR sequence derives from a man aged 18 to 29 in good health. CDR3: CASSVERSTSYNEQFF.